This T cell receptor beta chain appears in the sequencing data of a study of regulatory T cells in long-lasting Graves disease (dated by TCRdb to about 2021). About the investigation overall: Patients with newly diagnosed Graves' disease had been on antithyroid drugs for under 3 months. This study used TCR sequencing and RNA sequencing of peripheral blood to compare persistent Graves' disease patients against newly diagnosed Graves' disease patients. The study took place in China and was registered as a clinical trial. A total of roughly 35 samples underwent TCR sequencing: around 13 from persistent and about 20 from newly diagnosed Graves' disease patients. Here is what the overall study found, with its caveats: Only peripheral blood was studied, because thyroid tissue, the primary lesion, was inaccessible. The authors acknowledged the small sample size as a limitation that may reduce accuracy. Compared with newly diagnosed patients, patients with persistent Graves' disease had lower TCR Shannon entropy and fewer highly expanded clones, which suggests clonal expansion. Patients with persistent disease shared more public clonotypes (approximately 2,500) than newly diagnosed patients did (approximately 990). TRBV28, TRBJ1-2 and TRBJ2-5 were preferentially used in persistent disease, while TRBV20-1 and TRBJ2-1 were favored in newly diagnosed disease. Only the TCR beta chain was sequenced and analyzed.

CDR3 length: 16 amino acids, cysteine to phenylalanine. Solely the CDR3 DNA is kept, with 48 bases framed from the first base. CDR1 and CDR2 are drawn from the germline V gene: LGHNT, FRNRAP. The germline ends are 22 bases apart after V is trimmed by 0 bases and J by 11 bases. The library came from multiplex PCR. TCRdb lists the instrument as Illumina HiSeq 4000. To build TCR beta libraries, CDR3 regions were amplified by Arm-PCR using iRepertoire HTBI primers. Before sequencing, the PCR products went through gel purification. In the original analysis: Gene usage analysis of CDR3 amino acid clonotypes relied on the roughly 60 TRBV and 13 to 15 TRBJ segments identified across samples. COPE and FqMerger were used to merge filtered high-quality paired reads into contigs. BLAST was used to align contigs to IMGT TRBV, TRBD and TRBJ reference genes, with CDR3 defined following IMGT. Any clonotype with a frequency above 0.1% was classified as a highly expanded clone. Shannon entropy was used to measure repertoire diversity, and the Gini coefficient was used to measure V-J evenness. Public clonotypes were defined as clonotypes shared by more than one individual. In TCRdb, the public reads were trimmed at Q25 with fastp and aligned with MiXCR, with productive beta chains retained. Under each unique CDR3 protein, matching rows form one entry showing the most common genes and DNA. The V and J calls, along with clone size, are taken from TCRdb and not from the paper's own processing. This sample gives 350,000 to 400,000 distinct CDR3 sequences in total; 15% to 20% of them show up just once. The ten most abundant clones make up around 20% of the sample.

Read against the paper, the sample's time point label means: newly diagnosed GD, antithyroid drugs for less than 3 months. For both TCR sequencing and RNA sequencing, RNA was extracted from PBMCs using TRIzol. The diagnosis of Graves' disease followed American Thyroid Association guidelines. The patients came from an endocrinology department in Xi'an, China. Each patient gave approximately 9.7 milliliters of peripheral blood, collected in an EDTA anticoagulant tube. PBMCs were isolated by Ficoll Paque Plus density gradient separation without further T cell sorting. An Agilent 2100 Bioanalyzer and agarose gel were used to assess RNA quality, and a NanoDrop 2000 was used to measure RNA concentration. Of note for this clonotype: No cognate antigen has been identified for it. It is likely a read error: a sequence one base away is far more abundant.

The data were also submitted as part of a second study, on T cells in Graves' hyperthyroidism and ophthalmopathy. Drawing on the second study: A patient counted as having stable Graves' hyperthyroidism if no progression to ophthalmopathy occurred over 18 months of follow-up. Hyperthyroidism patients were newly diagnosed, with disease duration under 2 months, and aged 18 to 65 years. Patients with uncontrolled infections, other autoimmune diseases, pregnancy or lactation were excluded. Diagnoses were based on clinical symptoms, serum thyroxine and TRAb, thyroid ultrasound and orbital computed tomography. The TCR CDR3 was subjected to a first round of RT-PCR using the HTBI primer set and the Qiagen OneStep RT-PCR kit. Blood samples also contained most of the expanded thyroid clonotypes (frequency above 0.001), which suggests that blood repertoires may reflect thyroid immune responses. In cross-validation, a model built on a 13 V-J signature told ophthalmopathy apart from stable hyperthyroidism with 85% to 90% sensitivity and around 83% specificity, and in testing the same model reached 80%/75%. In validation, progression to ophthalmopathy was predicted by the model with roughly 69% sensitivity and under 85% specificity, a median of about 6.4 months before onset. To identify TCR V-J signatures that set the groups apart, the researchers used a discovery cohort of roughly 100 patients, made up of around 40 with Graves' ophthalmopathy and approximately 57 with stable Graves' hyperthyroidism. Whether ophthalmopathy could be predicted prospectively was tested in an independent validation cohort made up of roughly 19 hyperthyroidism patients plus 17 patients who later progressed to ophthalmopathy. The approximately 100 discovery patients were randomly split 7:3 into training and test sets. In addition, the study compared T-cell repertoires in thyroid tissue and in blood from five to seven Graves' hyperthyroidism patients. After sampling, hyperthyroidism patients received methimazole starting at 30 mg daily, and ophthalmopathy patients received high-dose intravenous methylprednisolone. Libraries were constructed in a second round of multiplex PCR, after which size selection and purification were performed. Sequencing of the libraries was done on an Illumina HiSeq2000 using paired-end 100 bp reads. SOAPnuke was used to process the raw data, throwing out any read that contained adapters or uncalled bases, had a mean Phred below 15, or lacked an exact constant-primer or identifier match. High-quality paired reads were merged with COPE v1.2.5, and unique nucleotide sequences were defined as clonotypes. MiTCR v1.1 was used to align the clonotypes against IMGT TRBV, TRBD and TRBJ reference segments. Only V-J combinations with frequency above 0.0001, covering about 99% of repertoires, were analysed. The TCS score was defined as F50 (clonal expansion) divided by E x V (chaos), with BLOSUM62-based TCRdist calculated between CDR3 peptides within each V-J. Welch's t-statistics and random forest reduced roughly 500 V-J features to around 14, which were used in a naive Bayes classifier (R e1071). No statistical method was used to fix the sample size in advance, and group allocation was not hidden from the investigators. The paper describes TCR Vbeta CDR3 sequencing of fewer than 150 peripheral blood samples, made up of around 41 ophthalmopathy patients, roughly 80 hyperthyroidism patients and around 17 progressor patients.

The source is a woman under 30 with Graves disease. Donor details come from another sample of the same person, matched by shared clones. The receptor chain draws on TRBV12-5 and TRBJ2-5, with TRBD2 as a weak D call on 7 bases. The source material was peripheral blood mononuclear cells (PBMCs), sampled at new diagnosis, from a patient treated with antithyroid drugs. The CDR3 reads CASGLVRGGGRREQYF. Read as DNA, the sequence is TGTGCTAGTGGTTTGGTACGGGGCGGGGGCCGGCGGGAGCAGTACTTC.